The TCR beta chain under discussion was sequenced for a study of CD4 T cells in relation to SARS-CoV-2 and coronaviruses (dated by TCRdb to about 2021). With regard to the full study: In the ViraFEST assay, PBMCs were grown with antigen for approximately ten days, and TCR beta CDR3s were then sequenced to identify antigen-specific clonal expansions. HLA restriction was mapped for shared crossreactive spike epitopes using patient-derived lymphoblastoid cell lines. An HIV-1 Nef peptide pool or a no-peptide culture served as the negative reference condition. The Adaptive Biotechnologies TCR-sequencing kit was used to sequence samples from a few pre-COVID donors and the naive versus memory experiments, whereas other data were Illumina-based. At the level of individual TCR clonotypes, the study measured memory CD4+ T cell crossreactivity between SARS-CoV-2 spike protein and common cold coronavirus spike proteins. For other donors in the study, expansion assays were sequenced with a different, Illumina-based TCR-beta assay. Summary of the overall study and its limitations: No donor contributed both pre-pandemic and post-infection samples, which limited tracing the source of pre-existing responses. Crossreactive clones showed significantly weaker SARS-CoV-2-driven expansion than monoreactive clones, consistent with antigenic imprinting. In roughly 60% of donors, memory CD4+ clonotypes turned up that crossrecognized SARS-CoV-2 and at least one common cold coronavirus spike. Crossreactivity analysis centred on spike protein, so crossreactivity against other viral proteins was not assessed. Small numbers of patients and of tested TCRs limited the study.

As encoded in the germline V gene, CDR1 is SQVTM while CDR2 is ANQGSEA. The CDR3, cysteine through phenylalanine, is 13 amino acids long. Only CDR3 DNA is held: 39 bases, read in frame from base 1. V lost 6 bases and J lost 0 bases; the stretch between them is 11 bases long. CD4+ T cells from unexposed donors were collected before the COVID-19 pandemic (2011-2018). Following 10 days of culture, the EasySep CD4+ T cell isolation kit was used to isolate CD4+ T cells. As cell number allowed, CD4+ T cells from unexposed donors were tested for reactivity to SARS-CoV-2 S and N and to four common cold coronavirus spike pools. Approximately 2 million PBMCs per well were cultured in IMDM with roughly 5.5% human AB serum and 7.5 to 10 IU/ml IL-2. Half of the culture medium was replaced with fresh IL-2-containing medium on days 3 and 7. In general, triplicate replicate wells were used for every peptide culture condition. Leukapheresis product for the unexposed donors was bought commercially. Ficoll-Paque PLUS gradient centrifugation was used to isolate PBMCs from either whole blood or leukapheresis product. The PBMCs went either fresh into the expansion assay or into cryopreservation at -140 degrees C. The QIAamp Micro DNA Kit was used to extract genomic DNA from the CD4+ T cells.

The method was the immunoSEQ multiplex PCR assay. In the original analysis: Preprocessing removed nonproductive sequences and CDR3s not starting with C, not ending with F or W, or shorter than 7 amino acids. The MANAFEST web app was used to call antigen-specific clonotypes on the basis of expansion compared with the reference and with other culture wells. A clone was considered positive if significant expansion relative to the reference culture was observed in 2 of 3 replicate wells at an FDR below 0.05. A further requirement for positive clones was significant expansion compared with all other tandem wells, along with an odds ratio above 5. Pairwise Levenshtein distance, computed with the stringdist R package after three terminal residues were trimmed from each end, was used as the measure of CDR3 homology. TCRdb took this table from immuneACCESS and kept in-frame rearrangements with V and J called. Such tables lack part of the clones; where checked against another copy, unresolved V genes explain under half of the gap, and the rest is unexplained. V, J and clone size are taken as reported in that table, and D and trimming were inferred from the DNA itself. In this sample the table shows 20,000 to 25,000 clones, around four fifths of which occur a single time. The ten largest clones represent roughly 12% of the sample.

As to this clone: It lacks a known antigen. Base qualities are missing; no much larger clone stands one base away.

The specimen was CD4+ T cells from PBMCs, cultured in vitro. The chain uses TRBV29-1 and TRBJ1-1, and TRBD1 may be the D gene, going by 6 matching bases. The sequence came from a human donor in good health. Here is the DNA: TGCAGCGTCGCGGGACACATGAACACTGAAGCTTTCTTT. Its coded protein is CSVAGHMNTEAFF.